These T cell receptor beta chains were read from a single sample in a study of post-analysis software for immune sequencing data. TCRdb reprocessed the PCR reads via MiXCR and lists one record per CDR3 protein. The repertoire holds hundreds of thousands of distinct CDR3 sequences, with under 55% as singletons. The sample comprised blood. The receptors were sampled from a girl under 18 with multiple sclerosis. Each CDR3 is given with its conserved first and last residue. The D gene is left open where the match is weak.

>NA|TRBV7-9|TRBJ2-7
CASSLGWSGYEQYF
>NA|TRBV5-5|TRBJ2-7
CASSVLRGYEQYF
>TRBD2|TRBV5-1|TRBJ2-1
CASSLGPSSGRGSYNEQFF
>TRBD1|TRBV10-1|TRBJ2-4
CASKWTGAADF
>NA|TRBV19|TRBJ2-5
CASSIAPVETQYF
>NA|TRBV6-5|TRBJ2-1
CASSYDPSSYNEQFF
>TRBD2|TRBV6-6|TRBJ2-1
CASSYSEASGRWNEQFF
>TRBD1|TRBV20-1|TRBJ2-5
CSASEGAEETQYF
>TRBD2|TRBV7-2|TRBJ2-1
CASSSRREWYNEQFF
>NA|TRBV20-1|TRBJ2-6
CSAKTASGANVLTF
>TRBD2|TRBV20-1|TRBJ2-2
CSASTSGSWDTGELFF
>NA|TRBV7-9|TRBJ2-7
CASNPDGFSYEQYF
>NA|TRBV21-1|TRBJ2-2
CASSASGTGADTGELFF
>NA|TRBV6-4|TRBJ2-3
CASSVRLGDTQYF
>TRBD1|TRBV4-3|NA
CASSQRNRGETQYF
>TRBD2|TRBV5-1|TRBJ2-1
CASSWTSAYNEQFF
>NA|TRBV13|TRBJ2-5
CASSSAETEQETQYF
>NA|TRBV5-1|TRBJ2-4
CASSLAGLWEQYF
>NA|TRBV3-1|TRBJ2-1
CASSQVDSGCYNEQFF
>NA|TRBV12-3/TRBV12-4|TRBJ1-6
CASRGTAYNSPLHF
>NA|TRBV6-5|TRBJ1-2
CASSDRWRSSGYTF
>NA|TRBV20-1|TRBJ1-2
CRARGKGDGYTF
>NA|TRBV10-3|TRBJ2-1
CAISGRSSYSEQFF
>TRBD2|TRBV28|TRBJ2-1
CTSSRRGGPWNEQFF
>TRBD2|TRBV7-9|TRBJ2-7
CASSPRGGGQNEQYF
>NA|TRBV20-1|TRBJ2-3
CSARDLGGGTDTQYF
>TRBD1|TRBV24-1|TRBJ2-3
CATESEQGWTDTQYF
>TRBD2|TRBV9|TRBJ2-3
CASSPGLADTDTQYF